This T cell receptor beta chain derives from a study of T cell changes during pregnancy in multiple sclerosis. Trimming removed 3 bases at V and 0 bases at J, with 16 bases between. The CDR3 spans 18 residues. The germline V gene has CDR1 SGDLS and CDR2 YYNGEE. Profiled with immunoSEQ multiplex PCR; TCRdb holds only in-frame clones, not every one. This sample has approximately 92,000 clones, with approximately 93% found just once. Here the sequenced sample was peripheral blood, taken after pregnancy. The chain recombines TRBV9 with TRBJ2-6, with D maybe TRBD2 (6 bases). This TCR derives from a female donor with multiple sclerosis, enrolled in a pregnancy study. CDR3 residues: CASSDPIAGTSGANVLTF. The CDR3, as DNA: TGTGCCAGCAGCGATCCCATTGCGGGGACCTCTGGGGCCAACGTCCTGACTTTC.